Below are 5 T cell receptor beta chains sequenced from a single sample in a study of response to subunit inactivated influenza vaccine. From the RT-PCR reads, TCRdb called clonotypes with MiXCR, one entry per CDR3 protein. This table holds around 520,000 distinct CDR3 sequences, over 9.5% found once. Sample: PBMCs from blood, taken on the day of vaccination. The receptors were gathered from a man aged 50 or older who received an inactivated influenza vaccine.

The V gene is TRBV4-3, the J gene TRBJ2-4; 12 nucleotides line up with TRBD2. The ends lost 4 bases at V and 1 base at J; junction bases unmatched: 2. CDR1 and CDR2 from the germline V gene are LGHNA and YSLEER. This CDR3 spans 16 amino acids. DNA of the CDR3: TGCGCCAGCAGCCCTAGCGGGGGGGCCGCCAAAAACATTCAGTACTTC. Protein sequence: CASSPSGGAAKNIQYF.

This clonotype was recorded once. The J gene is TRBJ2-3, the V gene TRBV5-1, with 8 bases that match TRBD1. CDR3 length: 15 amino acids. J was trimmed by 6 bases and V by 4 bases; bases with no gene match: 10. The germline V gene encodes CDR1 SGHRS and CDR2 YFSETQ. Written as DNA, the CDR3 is TGCGCCAGCAGCAGGCCAGGGGGCCGTGGGGATACGCAGTATTTT. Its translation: CASSRPGGRGDTQYF.

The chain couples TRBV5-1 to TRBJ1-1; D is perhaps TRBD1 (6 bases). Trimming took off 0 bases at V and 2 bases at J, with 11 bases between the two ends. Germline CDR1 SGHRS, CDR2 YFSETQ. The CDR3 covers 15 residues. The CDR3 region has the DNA TGCGCCAGCAGCTTGGGAGGGACACGCAACACTGAAGCTTTCTTT. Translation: CASSLGGTRNTEAFF.

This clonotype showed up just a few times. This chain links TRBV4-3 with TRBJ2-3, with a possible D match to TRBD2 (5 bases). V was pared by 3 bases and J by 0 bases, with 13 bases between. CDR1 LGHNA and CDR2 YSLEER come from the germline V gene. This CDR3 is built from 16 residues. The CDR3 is CASSQMFRESTDTQYF. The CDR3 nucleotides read TGCGCCAGCAGCCAGATGTTCCGGGAAAGCACAGATACGCAGTATTTT.

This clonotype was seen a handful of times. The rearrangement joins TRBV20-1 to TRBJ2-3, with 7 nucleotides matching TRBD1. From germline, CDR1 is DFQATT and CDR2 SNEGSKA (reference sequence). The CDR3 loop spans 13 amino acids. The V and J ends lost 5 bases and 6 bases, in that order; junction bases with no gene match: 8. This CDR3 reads CSAGRTGRDTQYF. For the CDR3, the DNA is TGCAGTGCTGGACGGACAGGCAGGGATACGCAGTATTTT.